This T cell receptor (beta chain) was sequenced for a study of shared clonotypes between healthy human individuals. The germline V gene encodes CDR1 SGDLS and CDR2 YYNGEE. The length of the CDR3 is 13 residues. Trimming pared 0 bases from V and 3 bases from J, leaving 6 bases between. Genomic DNA per cell subset filled all wells of several immunoSEQ plates. Unsorted PBMC replicate PCRs drew on around 300 ng DNA, representing some 32,000 T cell genomes. Authors' methods: With immunoSEQ giving junction-only sequences and no quality scores, filtering differed. Here immunoSEQ multiplex PCR was the method, and the copy in TCRdb shows in-frame clones only, minus some. V, J and clone size are taken as reported in that table, and D and trimming were inferred from the DNA itself. There are some 530,000 clones in the sample; around 73% occur only once, and around 12% lies in the top ten. This clone was counted between two and nine times.

The receptor was derived from a woman in her 40s in good health. Some clones in this sample may be carry-over from other donors' samples. The chain recombines TRBV9 with TRBJ1-1; D gene uncertain. The material sequenced was PBMCs. DNA for the CDR3: TGTGCCAGCAGCGTAGTACCAGACACTGAAGCTTTCTTT. Translating gives CASSVVPDTEAFF. Full variable domain (outside the CDR3, taken from reference TRBV9 and TRBJ1-1): DSGVTQTPKHLITATGQRVTLRCSPRSGDLSVYWYQQSLDQGLQFLIQYYNGEERAKGNILERFSAQQFPDLHSELNLSSLELGDSALYFCASSVVPDTEAFFGQGTRLTVV.